The 21 T cell receptor beta chains in this list originate from one sample, sequenced in a study of T cell responses to AZD1222 COVID-19 vaccine. TCRdb keeps only in-frame clones here, not all; method: immunoSEQ multiplex PCR. Of 150,000 or so clones listed, 92% are singletons. The sequenced sample was peripheral blood, obtained on day 0 of AZD1222 vaccination. These receptors were collected from an adult in good health.

This chain uses TRBV2 with TRBJ2-5; 10 nucleotides agree with TRBD2. CDR3 size: 16 residues. V shed 0 bases, J shed 5 bases, and the junction held 6 bases outside the gene matches. Germline values: CDR1 SNHLY, CDR2 FYNNEI. The CDR3, as DNA: TGTGCCAGCAGTGAAGCGCAGGGACTAGCGACGGAGACCCAGTACTTC. It yields the protein CASSEAQGLATETQYF.

This clone appeared once. CDR3 in amino acids: CASSLGSLGEQFF. The CDR3 DNA reads as TGTGCCAGCAGCTTAGGATCTCTAGGGGAGCAGTTCTTC. The chain links TRBV7-2 to TRBJ2-1; D uncertain. The CDR3 runs 13 residues. Per germline, CDR1 SGHTA and CDR2 FQGNSA. Trimming took 1 base from V and 10 from J, leaving 11 bases between them.

The chain links TRBV7-2 to TRBJ2-1; TRBD1 aligns across 7 bases. This CDR3 is built from 15 residues. Germline CDR1 and CDR2: SGHTA and FQGNSA. Trimming at V came to 1 base and at J to 9 bases, leaving 9 bases not matched to a gene. The CDR3 protein is CASSLGLQQGTEQFF. CDR3 nucleotide sequence: TGTGCCAGCAGCTTAGGGCTCCAACAGGGGACTGAGCAGTTCTTC. The variable domain in full, completed from reference TRBV7-2 and TRBJ2-1, reads GAGVSQSPSNKVTEKGKDVELRCDPISGHTALYWYRQSLGQGLEFLIYFQGNSAPDKSGLPSDRFSAERTGGSVSTLTIQRTQQEDSAVYLCASSLGLQQGTEQFFGPGTRLTVL.

The gene calls are TRBV6-2 or TRBV6-3 and TRBJ2-7; 11 bases map to TRBD2. V was pared by 5 bases and J by 6 bases, with 6 bases of the junction left unmatched. The CDR3 sequence is 14 residues long. Per the germline V gene, CDR1 is MNHEY and CDR2 is SVGEGT. As DNA, the CDR3 is TGTGCCAGCAGTGCCGGGACTAGCGGCGTCGAGCAGTACTTC. Residues: CASSAGTSGVEQYF.

The rearrangement uses TRBV6-2 or TRBV6-3 and TRBJ2-7, with D unresolved. The CDR3 is 12 residues long. Germline V gene lookup returns CDR1 MNHEY and CDR2 SVGEGT. The V end was cut by 1 base, the J end by 4 bases, with 5 bases between. As DNA, the CDR3 is TGTGCCAGCAGTTACTTTGAGTACGAGCAGTACTTC. It yields the protein CASSYFEYEQYF.

The rearrangement joins TRBV30 to TRBJ1-5, with 10 bases matching TRBD1. This CDR3 has 14 amino acids. V lost 5 bases to trimming and J lost 1 base; unmatched junction nucleotides: 2. The V gene's germline CDR1 is GTSNPN and CDR2 SVGIG (reference sequence). Here the CDR3 reads CAWGTGASNQPQHF. The CDR3 nucleotides read TGTGCCTGGGGGACAGGGGCCAGCAATCAGCCCCAGCATTTT.

CDR3 sequence reads: CASSLISGRTGELFF. The CDR3 nucleotides are TGTGCCAGCAGCTTAATTAGCGGGAGGACCGGGGAGCTGTTTTTT. This chain connects TRBV13 to TRBJ2-2, with 10 bases lining up with TRBD2. Losses at the gene ends were 2 bases for V and 5 bases for J; bases not matched to a gene: 2. The CDR3 has 15 residues. Germline CDR1 reads PRHDT; CDR2 reads FYEKMQ (reference sequence). Filled out from reference TRBV13 and TRBJ2-2, the complete variable domain reads AAGVIQSPRHLIKEKRETATLKCYPIPRHDTVYWYQQGPGQDPQFLISFYEKMQSDKGSIPDRFSAQQFSDYHSELNMSSLELGDSALYFCASSLISGRTGELFFGEGSRLTVL.

The rearrangement uses TRBV18 and TRBJ2-2; TRBD2 matches 7 bases. The V segment lost 3 bases and the J segment 1 base; nucleotides outside the gene matches: 5. Germline CDR1 is KGHSH and CDR2 is LQKENI. The CDR3 contains 16 residues. CDR3 in DNA: TGTGCCAGCTCACCCATAGCGGGTCAGAACACCGGGGAGCTGTTTTTT. Its translation: CASSPIAGQNTGELFF.

The rearrangement uses TRBV9 and TRBJ2-7; D perhaps matches TRBD1 (6 bases). CDR3 size: 13 residues. V was pared by 4 bases and J by 2 bases, with 10 bases between. Germline values: CDR1 SGDLS, CDR2 YYNGEE. CDR3 loop: CASSPGQTYEQYF. The CDR3 nucleotides read TGTGCCAGCAGCCCCGGACAGACCTACGAGCAGTACTTC.

This clone was observed a single time. The chain recombines TRBV2 with TRBJ1-1; D unresolved. The germline V gene has CDR1 SNHLY and CDR2 FYNNEI. V lost 4 bases, J lost 1 base, and 7 bases lay in between. The CDR3 is 13 residues long. Here the CDR3 reads CASSGEPNTEAFF. The CDR3 DNA reads TGTGCCAGCAGTGGAGAACCGAACACTGAAGCTTTCTTT.

The chain employs TRBV6-2 or TRBV6-3 and TRBJ1-6; D uncertain. This CDR3 has 15 amino acids. Germline CDR1 MNHEY, CDR2 SVGEGT. The V end lost 5 bases, the J end lost 7 bases, and 15 bases lay between the germline ends. CDR3 protein: CASSESWDRNSPLHF. In nucleotides, the CDR3 is TGTGCCAGCAGTGAGAGTTGGGATCGGAATTCACCCCTCCACTTT.

The chain is built from TRBV19 and TRBJ1-2; 7 positions agree with TRBD1. The V gene end was trimmed by 3 bases and the J gene end by 5 bases; junction bases not matched to a gene: 9. This CDR3 comprises 15 residues. CDR1 LNHDA and CDR2 SQIVND come from the germline V gene (reference sequence). The CDR3 here is CASSMHRGKNYGYTF. DNA of the CDR3: TGTGCCAGTAGTATGCACAGGGGAAAAAATTATGGCTACACCTTC.

The chain uses TRBV28 and TRBJ1-5; D is unresolved. This CDR3 is built from 18 residues. Between the trimmed V and J ends, which lost 4 bases and 0 bases, there was a span of 19 bases. The germline V gene has CDR1 MDHEN and CDR2 SYDVKM. CDR3 region: CASSSPGPQFYSNQPQHF. As DNA, the CDR3 is TGTGCCAGCAGTTCGCCCGGACCTCAATTTTATAGCAATCAGCCCCAGCATTTT.

The chain carries TRBV28 and TRBJ1-3; D not resolved. Germline CDR1 is MDHEN and CDR2 is SYDVKM. The ends were cut back, 6 bases at V and 5 bases at J, with 8 bases in the middle. The CDR3 is 12 amino acids. The CDR3 sequence is CASRPNRNTIYF. The DNA for the CDR3 is TGTGCCAGCAGACCTAACAGAAACACCATATATTTT.

J is TRBJ2-5 and V is TRBV7-2, with TRBD2 matching 7 bases. V dropped 5 bases and J dropped 4; count of bases not matched to a gene: 1. CDR3 length: 12 residues. CDR1 is SGHTA, CDR2 FQGNSA, per germline. The CDR3 is CASSTGGETQYF. For the CDR3, the DNA is TGTGCCAGCAGCACGGGGGGAGAGACCCAGTACTTC. The full variable domain, in which reference TRBV7-2 and TRBJ2-5 provide the parts outside the CDR3, is GAGVSQSPSNKVTEKGKDVELRCDPISGHTALYWYRQSLGQGLEFLIYFQGNSAPDKSGLPSDRFSAERTGGSVSTLTIQRTQQEDSAVYLCASSTGGETQYFGPGTRLLVL.

The chain has TRBV30 and TRBJ1-1; perhaps TRBD1 as D (5 bases). Trimming removed 0 bases from V and 3 bases from J, with 8 bases in between. This CDR3 has 13 residues. CDR1 is GTSNPN and CDR2 is SVGIG in the germline V gene (reference sequence). The CDR3 DNA follows: TGTGCCTGGAGTGTACTAGGGGACACTGAAGCTTTCTTT. Translation gives CAWSVLGDTEAFF. Based on the CDR3 plus reference TRBV30 and TRBJ1-1, the full variable domain is SQTIHQWPATLVQPVGSPLSLECTVEGTSNPNLYWYRQAAGRGLQLLFYSVGIGQISSEVPQNLSASRPQDRQFILSSKKLLLSDSGFYLCAWSVLGDTEAFFGQGTRLTVV.

In DNA, the CDR3 is TGTGCCACTCTCACCGGGACAAAAGCTTTCTTT. Encoded protein: CATLTGTKAFF. The chain joins TRBV6-5 to TRBJ1-1; D may be TRBD1 (6 bases). CDR3 size: 11 residues. Deletions cut 10 bases from V and 9 bases from J, with 15 bases between. Germline V gene sequence: CDR1 MNHEY, CDR2 SVGAGI.

This sequence joins TRBV9 and TRBJ1-6, with a tentative D call TRBD1 (5 bases). The CDR3 has 14 amino acids. Trimming left V 3 bases short and J 7 bases short, with 11 bases between. Germline V lookup: CDR1 SGDLS, CDR2 YYNGEE. CDR3 in amino acids: CASSARAGNSPLHF. CDR3 nucleotide sequence: TGTGCCAGCAGCGCCAGGGCTGGCAATTCACCCCTCCACTTT.

The V call is TRBV5-1, the J call TRBJ1-1; D is undetermined. The CDR3 spans 15 residues. The V gene lost 0 bases and the J gene lost 5 bases, with 14 bases spanning the gap. Germline values: CDR1 SGHRS, CDR2 YFSETQ. CDR3 bases: TGCGCCAGCAGCTTGGGTAGGGAGGGAAGAACTGAAGCTTTCTTT. It specifies CASSLGREGRTEAFF.

This clone came up a few times. The gene calls are TRBV2 and TRBJ2-5; D gene unclear. Germline V gene sequence: CDR1 SNHLY, CDR2 FYNNEI. The V end lost 5 bases, the J end lost 1 base, and 8 bases lay between the germline ends. The CDR3 spans 13 residues. The CDR3 region is CASSNNLQETQYF. The CDR3 DNA sequence: TGTGCCAGCAGTAATAACCTCCAAGAGACCCAGTACTTC.

The chain links TRBV6-5 to TRBJ2-5; D is possibly TRBD2 (7 bases). The CDR3 consists of 16 residues. Germline V gene sequence: CDR1 MNHEY, CDR2 SVGAGI. V lost 2 bases to trimming and J lost 3 bases, with 16 bases between them. The CDR3 DNA sequence: TGTGCCAGCAGTTACGTGGGGGGGCAGGGGAAAGAGACCCAGTACTTC. Amino acid sequence: CASSYVGGQGKETQYF.